This T cell receptor beta chain emerged from a study of OX40 agonist ivuxolimab in advanced cancers. Method: immunoSEQ multiplex PCR; TCRdb's copy keeps in-frame clones and lacks some. This sample has around 53,000 clones, with roughly 80% found just once. CDR3 length: 13 residues. The germline gives CDR1 ENHRY, CDR2 SYGVKD. The sequencing here drew on CD4+ or CD8+ T cells sorted from blood, taken in a trial of the OX40 agonist ivuxolimab. V is TRBV10-3 and J is TRBJ2-5; TRBD1 matches 7 bases. The last part of the DNA fits TRBJ2-7 better; the J call may be wrong. The clonotype originates from an adult with an advanced solid tumor such as melanoma, head and neck, liver or kidney cancer. The CDR3 DNA follows: TGTGCCATCAGGGGGACAGCGATCTACGAGCAGTACTTC. Translating gives CAIRGTAIYEQYF.